Listed here are 22 T cell receptor beta chains from one sample, sequenced in a study of blood T cell repertoires in COVID-19 (dated by TCRdb to 2018 to 2021). Library creation used the immunoSEQ multiplex PCR assay. Here the immuneACCESS table is served through TCRdb, limited to in-frame sequences with V and J called. Missing clones are a known gap in these copies; in checked studies unresolved V genes cover under half, and the rest lacks a known reason. Across this sample there are around 160,000 clones, with roughly 90% seen only once. The leading ten clones occupy approximately 2.4% of the sample. The sample was peripheral blood. The receptor source for this set is a human donor in a cohort sampled during active COVID-19.

The V gene is TRBV29-1, the J gene TRBJ2-7, with D possibly being TRBD2 (5 bases). Between the trimmed V and J ends, which lost 5 bases and 6 bases, there was a span of 11 bases. The length of the CDR3 is 11 residues. CDR1 SQVTM and CDR2 ANQGSEA come from the germline V gene. CDR3 coding DNA: TGCAGCGTTTCTACTGGACTCGAGCAGTACTTC. The encoded protein is CSVSTGLEQYF.

CDR3 sequence reads: CSASTGSNNSPLHF. In DNA form, the CDR3 reads TGCAGTGCTAGTACGGGGTCGAATAATTCACCCCTCCACTTT. The chain joins TRBV20-1 to TRBJ1-6; D not certain. The V and J ends lost 3 bases and 5 bases respectively, with 11 bases between them. Germline-derived CDR1 and CDR2 are DFQATT and SNEGSKA (reference sequence). This CDR3 contains 14 residues.

This rearrangement joins TRBV11-2 to TRBJ1-2, with 7 positions matching TRBD1. The CDR3 extends over 16 amino acids. V lost 5 bases and J lost 1; bases outside the gene matches: 10. Germline CDR1 reads SGHAT; CDR2 reads FQNNGV. CDR3 sequence (DNA): TGTGCCAGCAGCGTAACCGGGACAGAAAATAACTATGGCTACACCTTC. Translating it yields CASSVTGTENNYGYTF.

The chain carries TRBV6-5 and TRBJ1-1; possible D gene TRBD1, 5 bases. From germline, CDR1 is MNHEY and CDR2 SVGAGI. V was clipped by 6 bases and J by 5 bases, with 13 bases between them. The CDR3 loop spans 13 amino acids. In nucleotides, the CDR3 is TGTGCCAGCAGAAGTCAGGGTGGTACTGAAGCTTTCTTT. This encodes CASRSQGGTEAFF.

V and J are TRBV4-1 and TRBJ1-6, with D possibly matching TRBD1 (6 bases). Germline V gene lookup returns CDR1 MGHRA and CDR2 YSYEKL. Trimming took off 0 bases at V and 5 bases at J, with 14 bases between the two ends. CDR3 length: 17 amino acids. CDR3 region: CASSQDPTGSDNSPLHF. In DNA form, the CDR3 reads TGCGCCAGCAGCCAAGATCCGACAGGATCCGATAATTCACCCCTCCACTTT.

This clone has a single count. The chain joins TRBV5-1 to TRBJ2-5, with 7 nucleotides matching TRBD1. V lost 3 bases, J lost 1 base, and 3 bases stayed unmatched. CDR3 length: 14 amino acids. From germline, CDR1 is SGHRS and CDR2 YFSETQ. CDR3 region: CASSWDSLQETQYF. The CDR3 bases are TGCGCCAGCAGCTGGGACAGCCTCCAAGAGACCCAGTACTTC.

This clone has more than one count but fewer than ten. The chain uses TRBV25-1 and TRBJ2-5; 9 nucleotides agree with TRBD1. The CDR3 has 16 amino acids. Germline CDR1 MGHDK, CDR2 SYGVNS. The J segment lost 7 bases and the V segment lost 3 bases, leaving 12 bases of the junction unmatched. The CDR3 is CASSDLGTGSGGTQYF. The CDR3 coding sequence is TGTGCCAGCAGTGATTTGGGGACAGGGTCCGGAGGGACCCAGTACTTC. Based on the CDR3 plus reference TRBV25-1 and TRBJ2-5, the full variable domain is EADIYQTPRYLVIGTGKKITLECSQTMGHDKMYWYQQDPGMELHLIHYSYGVNSTEKGDLSSESTVSRIRTEHFPLTLESARPSHTSQYLCASSDLGTGSGGTQYFGPGTRLLVL.

The chain joins TRBV3-1 (or the pseudogene TRBV3-2) to TRBJ2-7; 8 positions agree with TRBD1. CDR1 and CDR2 from the germline V gene are LGHDT and YNNKEL (reference sequence). This CDR3 comprises 16 residues. The junction had 16 bases not matched to a gene; V was cut back by 5 bases and J by 7 bases. CDR3 DNA sequence: TGTGCCAGCAGCGTAAGCAGGGGGCCCCGGTTTGGAGAGCAGTACTTC. It codes for CASSVSRGPRFGEQYF.

This chain connects TRBV7-9 to TRBJ1-3; the D is unclear. The germline CDR1 and CDR2 sequences are SEHNR and FQNEAQ (reference sequence). This CDR3 spans 15 amino acids. V lost 5 bases to trimming and J lost 0 bases, with 11 bases between them. The DNA for the CDR3 is TGTGCCAGCAGCCTCATCACGAGCTCTGGAAACACCATATATTTT. Its protein is CASSLITSSGNTIYF.

The CDR3 nucleotides are TGTGCCAGCAGTAGGAGTTTGAACACTGAAGCTTTCTTT. Its translation: CASSRSLNTEAFF. V and J are TRBV7-3 and TRBJ1-1; D is unclear. Germline V gives CDR1 SGHTA, CDR2 FQGTGA. The CDR3 consists of 13 residues. Trimming stripped 6 bases from V and 0 bases from J, with 8 bases between.

The genes are TRBV6-6 and TRBJ2-7; 8 positions agree with TRBD1. V was clipped by 8 bases and J by 1 base; unmatched bases: 7. CDR1 MNHNY and CDR2 SVGAGI come from the germline V gene (reference sequence). The CDR3 is 14 residues long. CDR3 sequence (DNA): TGTGCCAGCTCTGACAGGGGTCCTTCCTACGAGCAGTACTTC. It is translated as CASSDRGPSYEQYF.

This rearrangement joins TRBV7-2 to TRBJ2-6; 11 nucleotides align to TRBD1. The CDR3 is 17 residues long. Looked up from germline, CDR1 is SGHTA and CDR2 is FQGNSA. V was clipped by 0 bases and J by 17 bases; unmatched bases: 15. The CDR3 bases are TGTGCCAGCAGCTTAGCTGCCACAGGGACAGGGGGAAGCCGCTTGACTTTC. It codes for CASSLAATGTGGSRLTF.

The chain couples TRBV18 to TRBJ1-4; D is ambiguous. The V gene lost 5 bases and the J gene lost 0 bases, with 16 bases spanning the gap. The CDR3 is 17 residues long. CDR1 and CDR2 (germline): KGHSH, LQKENI. CDR3 sequence: CASSSEGAVATNEKLFF. In DNA form, the CDR3 reads TGTGCCAGCTCATCAGAGGGAGCGGTCGCAACTAATGAAAAACTGTTTTTT.

The V and J genes are TRBV15 and TRBJ2-6, with TRBD1 identical over 8 bases. Germline V gene data show CDR1 as LNHNV and CDR2 as YYDKDF (reference sequence). V lost 5 bases, J lost 1 base, and 1 base stayed unmatched. This CDR3 contains 15 residues. This chain's CDR3 is CATSWTGSGANVLTF. The CDR3 region has the DNA TGTGCCACCAGCTGGACAGGGTCTGGGGCCAACGTCCTGACTTTC.

The chain links TRBV10-3 to TRBJ2-2, with 12 bases lining up with TRBD1. CDR1 and CDR2 from the germline V gene are ENHRY and SYGVKD. The CDR3 length is 16 residues. The V and J ends lost 6 bases and 5 bases, in that order; junction bases with no gene match: 7. CDR3 sequence (DNA): TGTGCCATCAGCGCTCAGGGACAGGGGGCTACCGGGGAGCTGTTTTTT. Its protein is CAISAQGQGATGELFF.

V usage is TRBV3-1 (or the pseudogene TRBV3-2) and J usage is TRBJ1-1; 8 bases are shared with TRBD1. The J segment lost 8 bases and the V segment lost 3 bases, leaving 2 bases of the junction unmatched. The CDR3 is made up of 12 amino acids. Looked up from germline, CDR1 is LGHDT and CDR2 is YNNKEL (reference sequence). The CDR3 DNA follows: TGTGCCAGCAGCCAGGGGGACAGGGAAGCTTTCTTT. It encodes CASSQGDREAFF.

This chain links TRBV4-1 with TRBJ2-3; a possible D gene is TRBD2 (6 bases). CDR1 is MGHRA, CDR2 YSYEKL, per germline. The V and J ends lost 0 bases and 2 bases respectively, with 15 bases between them. The CDR3 consists of 17 residues. The CDR3, as DNA: TGCGCCAGCAGCCAAGATAGAACGGGGGAATACACAGATACGCAGTATTTT. Protein sequence: CASSQDRTGEYTDTQYF.

The chain has TRBV30 and TRBJ1-1; a weak D match, TRBD1 (5 bases). V was clipped by 3 bases and J by 6 bases, with 17 bases between them. The CDR3 spans 14 residues. CDR1 is GTSNPN, CDR2 SVGIG, per germline (reference sequence). The CDR3 spells CAWSGPLRGAEAFF. The CDR3, as DNA: TGTGCCTGGAGCGGCCCGCTTCGGGGGGCTGAAGCTTTCTTT. Based on the CDR3 plus reference TRBV30 and TRBJ1-1, the full variable domain is SQTIHQWPATLVQPVGSPLSLECTVEGTSNPNLYWYRQAAGRGLQLLFYSVGIGQISSEVPQNLSASRPQDRQFILSSKKLLLSDSGFYLCAWSGPLRGAEAFFGQGTRLTVV.

The sample holds a few counts of this clone. The rearrangement joins TRBV7-9 to TRBJ1-3; no definite D call. The CDR3 covers 14 residues. Germline CDR1 and CDR2: SEHNR and FQNEAQ (reference sequence). Between the trimmed V and J ends, which lost 2 bases and 4 bases, there was a span of 9 bases. As DNA, the CDR3 is TGTGCCAGCAGCTTAAGTGGCATGGGAAACACCATATATTTT. Translation: CASSLSGMGNTIYF.

The CDR3 protein is CASSQDALILWGGRAQKSSYEQYF. The CDR3 bases are TGTGCCAGCAGCCAAGACGCATTGATATTATGGGGGGGGAGGGCACAAAAAAGCTCCTACGAGCAGTACTTC. The chain recombines TRBV3-1 (or the pseudogene TRBV3-2) with TRBJ2-7; TRBD2 agrees at 7 bases. The V segment lost 0 bases and the J segment 0 bases; nucleotides outside the gene matches: 29. This CDR3 is built from 24 residues. Germline V gene lookup returns CDR1 LGHDT and CDR2 YNNKEL (reference sequence).

The chain joins TRBV7-6 to TRBJ2-2, with 10 bases fitting TRBD2. J lost 6 bases, V lost 5 bases, and 12 bases had no gene match. Germline V gene lookup returns CDR1 SGHVS and CDR2 FNYEAQ. The CDR3 has 17 amino acids. The CDR3 DNA is TGTGCCAGCAGCCCCCGTCTAGCGGGAGTTTCCGCCGGGGAGCTGTTTTTT. It encodes CASSPRLAGVSAGELFF.

The chain couples TRBV5-8 to TRBJ1-5; D is unresolved. The V and J ends lost 4 bases and 7 bases respectively, with 18 bases between them. This CDR3 contains 15 residues. CDR1 and CDR2 from the germline V gene are SGHTS and YDEGEE. CDR3 sequence (DNA): TGTGCCAGCAGCCCCCGGAACCAAGGAGGGCAGCCCCAGCATTTT. It encodes CASSPRNQGGQPQHF. Complete variable domain (other parts from reference TRBV5-8 and TRBJ1-5): EAGVTQSPTHLIKTRGQQATLRCSPISGHTSVYWYQQALGLGLQFLLWYDEGEERNRGNFPPRFSGRQFPNYSSELNVNALELEDSALYLCASSPRNQGGQPQHFGDGTRLSIL.